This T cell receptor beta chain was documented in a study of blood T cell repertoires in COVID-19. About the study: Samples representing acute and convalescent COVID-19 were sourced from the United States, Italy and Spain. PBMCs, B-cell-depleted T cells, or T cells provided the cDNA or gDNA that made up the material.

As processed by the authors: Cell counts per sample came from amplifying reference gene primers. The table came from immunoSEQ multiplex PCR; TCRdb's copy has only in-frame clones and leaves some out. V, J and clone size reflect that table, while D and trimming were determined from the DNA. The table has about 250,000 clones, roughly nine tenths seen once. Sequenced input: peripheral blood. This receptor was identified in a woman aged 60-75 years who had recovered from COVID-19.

CDR3 sequence reads: CASSFRRNTGELFF. The DNA for the CDR3 is TGTGCCAGCAGTTTTAGGAGGAACACCGGGGAGCTGTTTTTT. The chain employs TRBV28 and TRBJ2-2; the D is unclear. Per the germline V gene, CDR1 is MDHEN and CDR2 is SYDVKM. The CDR3 loop spans 14 amino acids. Trimming stripped 3 bases from V and 1 base from J, with 6 bases between.